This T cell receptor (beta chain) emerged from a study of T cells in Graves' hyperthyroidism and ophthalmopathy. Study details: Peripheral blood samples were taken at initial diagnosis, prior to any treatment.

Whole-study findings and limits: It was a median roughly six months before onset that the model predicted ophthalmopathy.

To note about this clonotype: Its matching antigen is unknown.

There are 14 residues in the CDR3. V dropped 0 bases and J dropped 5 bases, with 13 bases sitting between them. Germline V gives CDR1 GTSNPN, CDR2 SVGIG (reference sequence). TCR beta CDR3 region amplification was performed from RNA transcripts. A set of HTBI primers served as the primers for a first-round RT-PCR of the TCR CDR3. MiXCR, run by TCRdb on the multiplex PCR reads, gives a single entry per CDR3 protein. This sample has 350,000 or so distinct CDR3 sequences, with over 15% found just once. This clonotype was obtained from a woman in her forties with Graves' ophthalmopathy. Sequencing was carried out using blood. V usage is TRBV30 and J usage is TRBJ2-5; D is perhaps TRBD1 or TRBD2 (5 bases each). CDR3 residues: CAWSVWGKGETQYF. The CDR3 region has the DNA TGTGCCTGGAGTGTTTGGGGGAAGGGTGAGACCCAGTACTTC.